The 5 T cell receptor beta chains below all came from one sample that was sequenced in a study of T cell repertoires in cytomegalovirus infection. TCRdb fed the reads into MiXCR, producing one record per CDR3 protein. The data contain 90,000 to 130,000 distinct CDR3 sequences, around a tenth of them singletons. These receptors lack a known antigen. What was sequenced was PBMCs, sequenced either directly or after in vitro stimulation (not recorded which). The receptors stem from a human donor in good health (CMV status not recorded). Some clones in this sample may be carry-over from other donors' samples.

This clonotype has ten or more counts. This chain uses TRBV11-2 with TRBJ2-2, with a possible D match to TRBD1 (5 bases). This CDR3 region has 15 residues. V lost 5 bases to trimming and J lost 5 bases, with 15 bases between them. Germline CDR1 reads SGHAT; CDR2 reads FQNNGV. CDR3 coding DNA: TGTGCCAGCAGCCCAAAGGCGCAGGGAACCGGGGAGCTGTTTTTT. It codes for CASSPKAQGTGELFF.

This clonotype occurred many times. The rearrangement joins TRBV7-8 to TRBJ1-2; TRBD1 is a possible D gene (5 bases). This CDR3 is built from 14 residues. The germline V gene encodes CDR1 SGHVS and CDR2 FQNEAQ. V dropped 5 bases and J dropped 3 bases, with 13 bases sitting between them. DNA of the CDR3: TGTGCCAGCAGCCCCATGGGCAGGGACTATGGCTACACCTTC. Its translation is CASSPMGRDYGYTF. Looking up the rest from reference TRBV7-8 and TRBJ1-2 gives the full variable domain: GAGVSQSPRYKVAKRGQDVALRCDPISGHVSLFWYQQALGQGPEFLTYFQNEAQLDKSGLPSDRFFAERPEGSVSTLKIQRTQQEDSAVYLCASSPMGRDYGYTFGSGTRLTVV.

The chain is built from TRBV2 and TRBJ1-3; TRBD1 matches 7 bases. Germline trimming cut 4 bases from V and 0 bases from J; bases unmatched to any gene: 6. The CDR3 consists of 16 residues. The germline V gene encodes CDR1 SNHLY and CDR2 FYNNEI. This CDR3 reads CASSGTGRVSGNTIYF. CDR3 coding DNA: TGTGCCAGCAGTGGGACAGGTAGAGTCTCTGGAAACACCATATATTTT.

This clonotype was observed a handful of times. The DNA for the CDR3 is TGTGCCAGCAGCGCGATGGACTCTGGGGCCAACGTCCTGACTTTC. Translated: CASSAMDSGANVLTF. The rearrangement links TRBV5-4 to TRBJ2-6; D gene ambiguous. Germline CDR1 is SGHNT and CDR2 is YYREEE (reference sequence). V dropped 4 bases and J dropped 0 bases, with 8 bases sitting between them. This CDR3 has 15 residues. Supplemented by reference TRBV5-4 and TRBJ2-6, the full variable domain reads ETGVTQSPTHLIKTRGQQVTLRCSSQSGHNTVSWYQQALGQGPQFIFQYYREEENGRGNFPPRFSGLQFPNYSSELNVNALELDDSALYLCASSAMDSGANVLTFGAGSRLTVL.

The V and J genes are TRBV25-1 and TRBJ2-7; no definite D call. The germline gives CDR1 MGHDK, CDR2 SYGVNS. V was trimmed by 1 base and J by 5 bases, leaving 6 bases between them. The CDR3 contains 12 residues. Here the CDR3 reads CASSELSNEQYF. Here the CDR3 DNA reads TGTGCCAGCAGTGAATTGAGTAACGAGCAGTACTTC.